This T cell receptor (beta chain) came from a study of T cells in Graves' hyperthyroidism and ophthalmopathy. Amplification of TCR beta CDR3 regions was performed using RNA transcripts as template. The HTBI primer set was used in a first-round RT-PCR of the TCR CDR3. Via MiXCR, TCRdb re-called the multiplex PCR reads, giving one row per CDR3 protein. The data contain hundreds of thousands of distinct CDR3 sequences, 14% of them singletons. This clonotype was found many times. The study based diagnoses on clinical symptoms, serum thyroxine and TRAb, thyroid ultrasound and orbital computed tomography. The CDR3 extends over 14 amino acids. J lost 2 bases, V lost 4 bases, and 3 bases had no gene match. Per germline, CDR1 SGHKS and CDR2 YYEKEE (reference sequence).

The sequenced sample consisted of blood. This chain joins TRBV5-5 and TRBJ2-3, with TRBD2 identical over 8 bases. This clonotype was obtained from a woman aged 18-35 years with Graves' hyperthyroidism. CDR3 protein: CASSLGLATDTQYF. CDR3 nucleotide sequence: TGTGCCAGCAGCCTAGGACTAGCCACAGATACGCAGTATTTT.